This T cell receptor beta chain was sequenced for a study of CXCR3-negative and CXCR3-positive naive CD8 T cells. The TRB cDNA libraries were prepared by 5' RACE with UMI labels. TCRdb re-called the 5' RACE reads; one entry per CDR3 protein, DNA not given. This table lists around 29,000 distinct CDR3 sequences. This CDR3 contains 16 residues. Germline-derived CDR1 and CDR2 are MNHNY and SVGAGI (reference sequence). The chain is built from TRBV6-6 and TRBJ1-2; TCRdb's assignment of TRBD1 cannot be checked, as there is no DNA. The sample taken for sequencing was memory CD8+ T cells from blood. This sequence was found in a human donor in good health. Some clones in this sample may be carry-over from other donors' samples. The CDR3 here is CASSYGSDRRLYGYTF.